These 21 T cell receptor beta chains originate from one sample sequenced in a study of blood T cell repertoires in COVID-19. Here immunoSEQ multiplex PCR was the method, and the copy in TCRdb shows in-frame clones only, minus some. The sample holds about 32,000 clones; around 90% are singletons and the top ten take over 0.95%. Input material: peripheral blood. These receptors all stem from a man between 65 and 80 years old with active or convalescent COVID-19.

This clone is a singleton in its sample. The V and J genes are TRBV28 and TRBJ2-3, with 8 bases aligning to TRBD2. Germline V gives CDR1 MDHEN, CDR2 SYDVKM. The length of the CDR3 is 15 residues. With 6 bases clipped from V and 1 base from J, the junction kept 6 bases outside the gene matches. For the CDR3, the DNA is TGTGCCAGCAGCCCACGGGGGGGCGGCACAGATACGCAGTATTTT. Its translation: CASSPRGGGTDTQYF.

V gene TRBV9 combines with J gene TRBJ1-2; 8 nucleotides match TRBD1. The CDR3 has 16 amino acids. CDR1 and CDR2 from the germline V gene are SGDLS and YYNGEE. V dropped 4 bases and J dropped 4; count of bases not matched to a gene: 12. The CDR3 bases are TGTGCCAGCAGCCCCCGGACAGGGCGGTGGGGCTATGGCTACACCTTC. This sequence encodes CASSPRTGRWGYGYTF.

The V gene is TRBV6-6, the J gene TRBJ1-5; TRBD1 matches at 8 bases. Germline trimming cut 2 bases from V and 15 bases from J; bases unmatched to any gene: 3. The CDR3 is 11 residues long. Germline V CDR1 and CDR2: MNHNY, SVGAGI (reference sequence). The CDR3 DNA follows: TGTGCCAGCAGTTACAGGGACAGGATGCATTTT. It specifies CASSYRDRMHF.

This chain uses TRBV6-5 with TRBJ2-3; a possible D gene is TRBD2 (5 bases). Germline lookup yields CDR1 MNHEY and CDR2 SVGAGI. The CDR3 contains 13 residues. Trimming left V 6 bases short and J 4 bases short, with 11 bases between. The CDR3 sequence: CASRDSRSDTQYF. Written as DNA, the CDR3 is TGTGCCAGCAGGGACTCTCGTTCAGATACGCAGTATTTT.

V usage is TRBV3-1 (or the pseudogene TRBV3-2) and J usage is TRBJ1-1, with 7 bases identical to TRBD1. The CDR3 is 17 amino acids. Trimming took 3 bases from V and 4 from J; bases not matched to a gene: 14. Germline V CDR1 and CDR2: LGHDT, YNNKEL (reference sequence). CDR3 nucleotides: TGTGCCAGCAGCCATGCCGTAGGAGGGGGCGCCAGCACTGAAGCTTTCTTT. Protein sequence: CASSHAVGGGASTEAFF.

The chain employs TRBV16 and TRBJ1-5; 11 nucleotides match TRBD1. The CDR3 loop spans 15 amino acids. Germline V lookup: CDR1 KGHSY, CDR2 FQNENV. J was trimmed by 7 bases and V by 3 bases; bases with no gene match: 5. The CDR3 region is CASSQSGQGDQPQHF. CDR3 coding DNA: TGTGCCAGCAGCCAGTCGGGACAGGGGGACCAGCCCCAGCATTTT.

Turning to this clone: Other DNA sequences of this sample code for an identical CDR3. This rearrangement joins TRBV19 to TRBJ1-2; D may be TRBD1 (6 bases). The CDR3 loop spans 13 amino acids. The V gene's germline CDR1 is LNHDA and CDR2 SQIVND (reference sequence). The V end lost 9 bases, the J end lost 4 bases, and 15 bases lay between the germline ends. The DNA for the CDR3 is TGTGCCAGGAGGGGGGGGCGCGTCTATGGCTACACCTTC. Its protein product is CARRGGRVYGYTF.

The chain carries TRBV6-5 and TRBJ1-5, with D tentatively TRBD1 (5 bases). Germline values: CDR1 MNHEY, CDR2 SVGAGI. This CDR3 contains 13 residues. Trimming took 6 bases from V and 6 from J, leaving 12 bases between them. DNA of the CDR3: TGTGCCAGCAGGGGGGGGAGGGGTCAGCCCCAGCATTTT. As protein: CASRGGRGQPQHF.

The chain carries TRBV2 and TRBJ2-5; TRBD1 agrees at 7 bases. Losses at the gene ends were 7 bases for V and 2 bases for J; bases not matched to a gene: 7. CDR1 and CDR2 from the germline V gene are SNHLY and FYNNEI. The CDR3 runs to 14 residues. CDR3 DNA sequence: TGTGCCAGCACTCTCCAGGGACAGCAAGAGACCCAGTACTTC. Protein: CASTLQGQQETQYF.

The rearrangement links TRBV19 to TRBJ1-5, with TRBD1 matching over 11 bases. The CDR3 is 13 residues long. J gave up 11 bases and V 3 bases, and 3 bases lay outside the gene matches. Germline lookup yields CDR1 LNHDA and CDR2 SQIVND (reference sequence). The CDR3 region has the DNA TGTGCCAGTAGTATGGACAGGGGGCTGTCCCAGCATTTT. The encoded protein is CASSMDRGLSQHF.

The chain has TRBV19 and TRBJ1-6; D may be TRBD1 (6 bases). There are 16 residues in the CDR3. Trimming shortened V by 1 base and J by 2 bases, and 9 bases separated the two germline ends. Germline CDR1 reads LNHDA; CDR2 reads SQIVND (reference sequence). DNA of the CDR3: TGTGCCAGTAGTATAGGAGGGACAACCTATAATTCACCCCTCCACTTT. Amino acids: CASSIGGTTYNSPLHF.

CDR3 bases: TGTGCCAGCAGTCTTCCCCGGGGGGCGGGTGAAAAACTGTTTTTT. This sequence encodes CASSLPRGAGEKLFF. The chain uses TRBV6-5 and TRBJ1-4; tentatively, D is TRBD1 (6 bases). Germline CDR1 reads MNHEY; CDR2 reads SVGAGI. The CDR3 totals 15 residues. V shed 5 bases and J shed 7 bases, with 17 bases lying between them.

The gene calls are TRBV7-2 and TRBJ2-1; 9 bases line up with TRBD2. The germline gives CDR1 SGHTA, CDR2 FQGNSA. The CDR3 length is 15 residues. V was pared by 5 bases and J by 9 bases, with 11 bases of the junction left unmatched. CDR3 coding DNA: TGTGCCAGCAGCACCGGCGGGGGGGCCATGCTTGAGCAGTTCTTC. As protein: CASSTGGGAMLEQFF.

The chain has TRBV9 and TRBJ2-2; D is perhaps TRBD1 (6 bases). Germline CDR1 SGDLS, CDR2 YYNGEE. Trimming removed 7 bases at V and 6 bases at J, with 16 bases between. The length of the CDR3 is 14 residues. This CDR3 reads CASQGQGNAGELFF. The CDR3, as DNA: TGTGCCAGCCAGGGTCAGGGGAATGCCGGGGAGCTGTTTTTT.

The chain employs TRBV7-3 and TRBJ1-1; possible D gene TRBD1, 5 bases. The CDR3 extends over 16 amino acids. Germline CDR1 and CDR2: SGHTA and FQGTGA. V gave up 5 bases and J gave up 1 base, with 17 bases separating them. The CDR3 loop reads CASSVDGGGTNTEAFF. DNA of the CDR3: TGTGCCAGCAGCGTAGACGGGGGTGGTACGAACACTGAAGCTTTCTTT.

The chain links TRBV4-2 to TRBJ2-1, with 10 nucleotides matching TRBD2. The germline V gene has CDR1 LGHNA and CDR2 YNFKEQ. V lost 0 bases, J lost 2 bases, and 4 bases stayed unmatched. This CDR3 comprises 17 residues. CDR3 nucleotide sequence: TGTGCCAGCAGCCAAGATTGGCTAGCGGGAGCCTACAATGAGCAGTTCTTC. Amino acids: CASSQDWLAGAYNEQFF.

The chain joins TRBV2 to TRBJ1-2, with TRBD1 as a possible D gene (5 bases). V was trimmed by 7 bases and J by 0 bases, leaving 24 bases between them. This CDR3 contains 18 residues. Germline loops: CDR1 SNHLY, CDR2 FYNNEI. CDR3 region: CASTLGVSQGRANYGYTF. In DNA, the CDR3 is TGTGCCAGCACCTTAGGGGTATCCCAGGGCCGAGCTAACTATGGCTACACCTTC. Full variable domain (remainder filled in from reference TRBV2 and TRBJ1-2): EPEVTQTPSHQVTQMGQEVILRCVPISNHLYFYWYRQILGQKVEFLVSFYNNEISEKSEIFDDQFSVERPDGSNFTLKIRSTKLEDSAMYFCASTLGVSQGRANYGYTFGSGTRLTVV.

This chain links TRBV29-1 with TRBJ1-2; 10 bases match TRBD1. The J segment lost 5 bases and the V segment lost 7 bases, leaving 4 bases of the junction unmatched. The CDR3 covers 12 residues. Looked up from germline, CDR1 is SQVTM and CDR2 is ANQGSEA. The CDR3 loop is CSAQGQGYGYTF. CDR3 nucleotides: TGCAGCGCGCAGGGACAGGGGTATGGCTACACCTTC. Based on the CDR3 plus reference TRBV29-1 and TRBJ1-2, the full variable domain is SAVISQKPSRDICQRGTSLTIQCQVDSQVTMMFWYRQQPGQSLTLIATANQGSEATYESGFVIDKFPISRPNLTFSTLTVSNMSPEDSSIYLCSAQGQGYGYTFGSGTRLTVV.

The chain carries TRBV4-2 and TRBJ2-5; 10 bases map to TRBD2. The length of the CDR3 is 15 residues. The germline CDR1 and CDR2 sequences are LGHNA and YNFKEQ. With 6 bases clipped from V and 2 bases from J, the junction kept 6 bases outside the gene matches. The CDR3 DNA reads TGTGCCAGCAGTAAGCGGGGGGGTACACAAGAGACCCAGTACTTC. Protein product: CASSKRGGTQETQYF.

The chain combines TRBV7-2 with TRBJ2-2; D is undetermined. Germline CDR1 SGHTA, CDR2 FQGNSA. This CDR3 spans 14 amino acids. V was clipped by 1 base and J by 4 bases, with 7 bases between them. CDR3 in amino acids: CASSLVLSTGELFF. As DNA, the CDR3 is TGTGCCAGCAGCTTAGTCCTCTCCACCGGGGAGCTGTTTTTT.

This rearrangement joins TRBV9 to TRBJ1-2; D is perhaps TRBD1 (6 bases). The length of the CDR3 is 14 residues. Germline assignment: CDR1 SGDLS and CDR2 YYNGEE. With 3 bases removed from V and 5 bases from J, the gap between germline ends came to 14 bases. CDR3 region: CASSETGYSYGYTF. The CDR3 DNA sequence: TGTGCCAGCAGCGAAACAGGGTATTCTTATGGCTACACCTTC.